This is a list of T cell receptor beta chains from one sample in a study of vaccination effects on CD4 cells after COVID-19. These receptors have no identified antigens. Generated by immunoSEQ multiplex PCR, the TCRdb table keeps only in-frame clones and is missing some. The sample includes tens of thousands of clones, around 72% of them seen just once. This material consisted of CD4+ T cells from PBMCs cultured with HCoV-OC43 spike peptides, taken before COVID-19 vaccination. These receptors came from a human donor who received a COVID-19 vaccine. Each CDR3 is given with its conserved first and last residue. A D gene is named only where the DNA matches it firmly. Some rows have no size entry. The others give once, few or many, or a class for an expanded clone.

DNA: TGCGCCAGCAGTGAGTTATCCCAAGAGACCCAGTACTTC
CDR3: CASSELSQETQYF
J: TRBJ2-5
size: NA
D: NA
V: TRBV10-1
length: 13

DNA: TGTGCCAGTAACTTGGGACAGGGGGCAATTGAGATCAATCAGCCCCAGCATTTT
CDR3: CASNLGQGAIEINQPQHF
J: TRBJ1-5
size: few
D: TRBD1
V: TRBV19
length: 18

DNA: TGCGCCAGCAGCCTAGCGGTACAGGGGTTTTCAGATACGCAGTATTTT
CDR3: CASSLAVQGFSDTQYF
J: TRBJ2-3
size: once
D: NA
V: TRBV4-1
length: 16

DNA: TGTGCCTGGAGTGCGTCAGGTCCGTACGAAAAACTGTTTTTT
CDR3: CAWSASGPYEKLFF
J: TRBJ1-4
size: many
D: NA
V: TRBV30
length: 14

DNA: TGTGCCAGCAGCCTTCGATCGGACGGAAATCAGCCCCAGCATTTT
CDR3: CASSLRSDGNQPQHF
J: TRBJ1-5
size: NA
D: NA
V: TRBV6-2/TRBV6-3
length: 15

DNA: TGTGCCAGCAGTGAAAAGGGGGCTAACACTGAAGCTTTCTTT
CDR3: CASSEKGANTEAFF
J: TRBJ1-1
size: NA
D: TRBD1
V: TRBV6-1
length: 14

DNA: TGTGCCAGCAGCCCGGGCTTGGATGGAGTCACTGAAGCTTTCTTT
CDR3: CASSPGLDGVTEAFF
J: TRBJ1-1
size: NA
D: NA
V: TRBV5-4
length: 15

DNA: TGTGCCACCAGTGACTCCGAGAGGGAGCAGTTCTTC
CDR3: CATSDSEREQFF
J: TRBJ2-1
size: few
D: NA
V: TRBV24-1
length: 12

DNA: TGCAGCGTTGGGGGTCCGGAGGTTTGGGGTACGCAGTATTTT
CDR3: CSVGGPEVWGTQYF
J: TRBJ2-3
size: NA
D: NA
V: TRBV29-1
length: 14

DNA: TGTGCCAGCTCACAGTCTGGTGCAGGGTCCATTCAGTACTTC
CDR3: CASSQSGAGSIQYF
J: TRBJ2-4
size: NA
D: NA
V: TRBV18
length: 14

DNA: TGTGCCAGCGCCGGGGGTAGCAATCAGCCCCAGCATTTT
CDR3: CASAGGSNQPQHF
J: TRBJ1-5
size: few
D: NA
V: TRBV12-3/TRBV12-4
length: 13